The clone carrying this TCR beta chain was detected once. Its antigen is currently unknown. These data come from a study of blood T cells in healthy people across ages. General study findings and limits: Leaving the PBMCs unsorted stopped any conclusive comparison of naive versus antigen-experienced cells.

Then a second PCR, running roughly 6 to 11 cycles, was carried out with a sample-barcoded 5' primer and a J-beta primer mix. Each of the cDNA molecules was tagged by a template-switch adaptor with 12 random nucleotides. Each CDR3 protein gets one entry after TCRdb re-called the 5' RACE reads with MiXCR. The sample has approximately 800,000 distinct CDR3 sequences, under 80% seen once. Germline V gives CDR1 SQVTM, CDR2 ANQGSEA. The CDR3 sequence is 11 residues long. The V gene lost 5 bases and the J gene lost 3 bases, with 8 bases spanning the gap. About 10 milliliters of peripheral blood were drawn from each donor into EDTA-treated tubes.

The chain recombines TRBV29-1 with TRBJ2-7, with a possible D match to TRBD1 (5 bases). The specimen sequenced was blood. The TCR comes from a man aged 25-45 years in good health. Here the CDR3 DNA reads TGCAGCGTTCACACAGGCTACGAGCAGTACTTC. It is translated as CSVHTGYEQYF.